This TCR beta chain derives from a study of T-cell reconstitution after alpha-beta-depleted transplantation in children. The CDR3 is made up of 15 amino acids. Trimming pared 4 bases from V and 6 bases from J, leaving 18 bases between. Preparation of the TCRbeta library involved a method that used unique molecular identifiers. Each CDR3 protein gets one entry after TCRdb re-called the PCR reads with MiXCR. Here the sample spans over 450,000 distinct CDR3 sequences, roughly a tenth being singletons. Regarding the study as a whole: Newly produced T cells mostly accounted for T-cell counts and diversity one year post-transplant. It was reported that alpha-beta T cells came from several hundred expanded graft clones (about two months after transplant). The study traced high day-60 TCRbeta diversity in some patients to surviving recipient T cells and thymic progenitors.

This clonotype was seen many times. Its antigen is unknown. The rearrangement uses TRBV12-3 or TRBV12-4 and TRBJ1-1, with a weak D call TRBD1 (5 bases). This clonotype was obtained from a child aged 2 to 15 with inherited bone marrow failure, due to receive a stem cell transplant. The source was PBMCs, collected before TCRalphabeta/CD19-depleted stem cell transplant. The CDR3 region is CASSSLTASESEAFF. The DNA for the CDR3 is TGTGCCAGCAGTTCCTTGACAGCATCGGAGTCTGAAGCTTTCTTT.